Listed below are T cell receptor beta chains from one sample, sequenced in a study of tumor-infiltrating lymphocytes in localized non-small cell lung cancer. TCRdb keeps only in-frame clones here, not all; method: immunoSEQ multiplex PCR. Here the sample spans tens of thousands of clones, approximately 59% being singletons. Sequenced material: lung tumor tissue. These TCRs come from a human donor with non-small cell lung cancer. The CDR3 runs from the conserved cysteine through the conserved F or W. The order of the fields is V gene, clone size, D gene, J gene, CDR3 protein, CDR3 DNA. D genes are given only for firm matches. Expanded clones get a size class; other rows say once, few or many, or leave the size out.

TRBV19	NA	NA	TRBJ2-6	CASYSGSGANVLTF	TGTGCCAGTTACAGCGGTTCTGGGGCCAACGTCCTGACTTTC
TRBV5-6	NA	NA	TRBJ2-1	CASSFPVSDTYNEQFF	TGTGCCAGCAGCTTCCCCGTTTCGGATACCTACAATGAGCAGTTCTTC
TRBV4-1	NA	NA	TRBJ1-2	CASSHAGTSGYTF	TGCGCCAGCAGCCACGCCGGGACAAGTGGCTACACCTTC
TRBV18	NA	NA	TRBJ2-7	CASSQSDRREQYF	TGTGCCAGCTCCCAAAGCGACAGGCGGGAGCAGTACTTC
TRBV5-4	medium-sized	NA	TRBJ2-6	CASSQGTPGANVLTF	TGTGCCAGCAGTCAGGGTACTCCGGGGGCCAACGTCCTGACTTTC
TRBV21-1	NA	NA	TRBJ2-7	CASRDTDRESYEQYF	TGTGCCAGCAGAGATACGGACAGGGAATCCTACGAGCAGTACTTC
TRBV25-1	NA	NA	TRBJ1-2	CASSERGMNVYGYTF	TGTGCCAGCAGTGAAAGGGGCATGAATGTCTATGGCTACACCTTC
TRBV7-3	NA	TRBD1	TRBJ1-2	CASSLKSGGDYGYTF	TGTGCCAGCAGCTTAAAGTCAGGGGGGGACTATGGCTACACCTTC
TRBV11-2	NA	TRBD2	TRBJ2-2	CASPRQPSGATGELFF	TGTGCCAGCCCCCGGCAGCCTAGCGGGGCCACCGGGGAGCTGTTTTTT
TRBV29-1	NA	NA	TRBJ2-2	CSVGTAGELFF	TGCAGCGTTGGGACGGCCGGGGAGCTGTTTTTT
TRBV27	NA	NA	TRBJ1-2	CASSFGAGDGYTF	TGTGCCAGCAGTTTCGGGGCGGGAGATGGCTACACCTTC
TRBV9	NA	TRBD1	TRBJ1-4	CASSERGTVGEKLFF	TGTGCCAGCAGCGAGAGGGGGACAGTTGGTGAAAAACTGTTTTTT
TRBV7-8	NA	TRBD2	TRBJ2-5	CASSFAGGSEETQYF	TGTGCCAGCAGCTTTGCGGGAGGGTCTGAAGAGACCCAGTACTTC
TRBV2	NA	NA	TRBJ2-2	CASRRLRTRNTGELFF	TGTGCCAGCAGGCGCCTTCGTACTAGGAACACCGGGGAGCTGTTTTTT
TRBV7-2	NA	NA	TRBJ1-2	CASSLVRAYNYGYTF	TGTGCCAGCAGCTTAGTGCGGGCATATAACTATGGCTACACCTTC
TRBV5-1	few	TRBD1	TRBJ2-2	CASRPGTGFTGELFF	TGCGCCAGCAGGCCCGGGACAGGGTTCACCGGGGAGCTGTTTTTT
TRBV7-3	NA	TRBD2	TRBJ2-3	CASSSSAGGPVDTQYF	TGTGCCAGCAGCTCCTCGGCGGGAGGGCCGGTAGATACGCAGTATTTT
TRBV7-9	NA	TRBD1	TRBJ2-6	CASTQGASAGANVLTF	TGTGCCAGCACCCAGGGGGCTTCCGCTGGGGCCAACGTCCTGACTTTC
TRBV6-4	NA	TRBD2	TRBJ2-1	CASSVLAGAYNEQFF	TGTGCCAGCAGTGTGCTAGCGGGGGCCTACAATGAGCAGTTCTTC
TRBV6-5	NA	NA	TRBJ2-7	CASSGAYEQYF	TGTGCCAGCAGTGGGGCCTACGAGCAGTACTTC
TRBV14	NA	NA	TRBJ1-1	CASSQEREDPLAFF	TGTGCCAGCAGCCAAGAGCGGGAGGACCCTCTAGCTTTCTTT
TRBV5-4	NA	TRBD2	TRBJ2-1	CASSLTRGWLAGGGEQFF	TGTGCCAGCAGCTTAACTCGCGGCTGGCTAGCGGGAGGTGGTGAGCAGTTCTTC
TRBV27	few	TRBD1	TRBJ1-4	CASSHRDSREKLFF	TGTGCCAGCAGTCACCGGGACAGCAGAGAAAAACTGTTTTTT
TRBV11-2	NA	NA	TRBJ2-5	CASSLEGPETQYF	TGTGCCAGCAGCTTAGAGGGCCCGGAGACCCAGTACTTC
TRBV5-1	NA	NA	TRBJ2-7	CASSGYDEQYF	TGCGCCAGCAGCGGTTATGACGAGCAGTACTTC
TRBV10-3	NA	NA	TRBJ2-2	CAISVGRIASNTGELFF	TGTGCCATCAGTGTGGGTCGGATAGCCTCGAACACCGGGGAGCTGTTTTTT
TRBV5-6	NA	NA	TRBJ1-1	CASSLKGGRTEAFF	TGTGCCAGCAGCTTGAAAGGGGGTCGGACTGAAGCTTTCTTT
TRBV7-9	NA	NA	TRBJ1-1	CASSLGQEAEAFF	TGTGCCAGCAGCTTAGGACAAGAGGCTGAAGCTTTCTTT
TRBV18	NA	NA	TRBJ2-7	CASSSEDSSSYEQYF	TGTGCCAGCTCATCGGAGGACTCGAGCTCCTACGAGCAGTACTTC
TRBV7-3	few	NA	TRBJ2-1	CASSLGAGNEQFF	TGTGCCAGCAGCTTAGGGGCGGGAAATGAGCAGTTCTTC
TRBV5-1	NA	NA	TRBJ1-4	CASSLDGRRNEKLFF	TGCGCCAGCAGCTTGGACGGACGGAGAAATGAAAAACTGTTTTTT
TRBV9	NA	NA	TRBJ1-2	CASSPLGGWVGYTF	TGTGCCAGCAGCCCCCTGGGGGGGTGGGTTGGCTACACCTTC
TRBV9	NA	TRBD1	TRBJ2-1	CASSVTGVVGNEQFF	TGTGCCAGCAGCGTAACAGGGGTAGTGGGCAATGAGCAGTTCTTC
TRBV11-3	NA	NA	TRBJ2-5	CASSRVGWETQYF	TGTGCCAGCAGCCGAGTGGGTTGGGAGACCCAGTACTTC
TRBV20-1	NA	NA	TRBJ2-7	CSAMTVAEQYF	TGCAGTGCCATGACAGTGGCCGAGCAGTACTTC
TRBV9	NA	TRBD1	TRBJ2-2	CASRDRTGAGELFF	TGTGCCAGCAGAGACAGAACAGGGGCCGGGGAGCTGTTTTTT
TRBV19	NA	TRBD2	TRBJ2-3	CASSIGLAGAGDTQYF	TGTGCCAGTAGTATCGGACTAGCGGGAGCAGGAGATACGCAGTATTTT
TRBV14	NA	NA	TRBJ2-2	CASSQGGYAGELFF	TGTGCCAGCAGCCAAGGAGGGTACGCCGGGGAGCTGTTTTTT
TRBV18	few	NA	TRBJ2-1	CASSPNPQGHEQFF	TGTGCCAGCTCACCGAATCCCCAAGGGCATGAGCAGTTCTTC
TRBV5-1	once	TRBD1	TRBJ2-7	CASSMQGAPNEQYF	TGCGCCAGCAGCATGCAGGGGGCGCCTAACGAGCAGTACTTC
TRBV6-1	NA	NA	TRBJ1-5	CASSDTYNQPQHF	TGTGCCAGCAGTGACACATACAATCAGCCCCAGCATTTT
TRBV6-1	medium-sized	NA	TRBJ2-2	CASSEGRETGELFF	TGTGCCAGCAGTGAAGGAAGGGAAACGGGGGAGCTGTTTTTT
TRBV5-1	NA	NA	TRBJ2-3	CASSFETANTDTQYF	TGCGCCAGCAGCTTCGAGACCGCTAACACAGATACGCAGTATTTT
TRBV9	NA	NA	TRBJ1-2	CASSSIEGGGYTF	TGTGCCAGCAGCTCCATCGAGGGCGGTGGCTACACCTTC
TRBV11-3	NA	NA	TRBJ1-1	CASSLGSVNTEAFF	TGTGCCAGCAGCTTAGGGTCGGTGAACACTGAAGCTTTCTTT
TRBV6-5	NA	NA	TRBJ1-1	CASSYSGYRTEAFF	TGTGCCAGCAGTTACTCGGGGTATCGCACTGAAGCTTTCTTT
TRBV20-1	NA	NA	TRBJ1-6	CSARDQSPLHF	TGCAGTGCTAGAGATCAATCACCCCTCCACTTT